This TCR beta chain is from a study of early stage breast cancer tumors. Study results and limitations: Enriched TCRB sequences shared across patients were mostly commonly generated sequences. Comparing each tissue with blood distinguished tumor from normal in most of the 16 patients.

This clone showed up just a few times. Antigen specificity is unknown. Using immunoSEQ multiplex PCR, the repertoire was profiled, and TCRdb retains in-frame clones only, with some absent. The sample has tens of thousands of clones, 70% to 90% seen once. Losses at the gene ends were 4 bases for V and 6 bases for J; bases not matched to a gene: 8. Germline V gives CDR1 SGHNT, CDR2 YYREEE (reference sequence). CDR3 length: 16 amino acids. The TCR sequence derives from a person aged 50 to 59 with breast cancer. V and J are TRBV5-4 and TRBJ2-2; TRBD1 matches 11 bases. Sequenced: blood. CDR3 protein: CASSLPGQGVSGELFF. CDR3 bases: TGTGCCAGCAGCCTACCGGGACAGGGGGTATCCGGGGAGCTGTTTTTT.